This T cell receptor (beta chain) was identified in a study of blood T cells in healthy people across ages (dated by TCRdb to between 2014 and 2017). Describing the broader study: In model experiments, template switching captured roughly one uniquely barcoded TCR beta cDNA molecule for every two T cells. Using deep sequencing normalized with unique cDNA molecular identifiers, the study measured how TCR beta repertoire diversity changes with age. The donors were divided into four age groups: young (average around 17 years), middle-aged (approximately 42), aged (approximately 62) and long-lived (roughly 88). To avoid experimental bias, donors of different ages were distributed randomly across sequencing lanes. Using the same blood draw, the study looked at two additional independent replicas of 1 million unique cDNA reads for two donors, one aged 18 to 29 and the other aged 80 or older.

Systemically healthy Caucasian individuals from Russia, some 40 in total and aged about 6 to 95 years, were included as donors. Each donor gave ten milliliters of peripheral blood, drawn into EDTA-treated Vacutainer tubes. Ficoll-Paque density-gradient centrifugation was used to isolate PBMCs, with at least 7 million obtained per sample. Total RNA, at least 6 micrograms per sample, was extracted from PBMCs with Trizol reagent. For every donor, an aliquot of PBMCs went through flow cytometry to measure the percentages of naive CD45RAhigh/CD27high T cells. The library was generated by 5' RACE. These reads were obtained on an Illumina HiSeq 2500. A second PCR of about 7 to 12 cycles was performed with a sample-barcoded 5' primer and a J-beta primer mix. A unique molecular identifier was introduced onto each TCR beta cDNA molecule by a template-switch 5' adaptor carrying 12 random nucleotides. Each sample yielded at least 2.5 million CDR3-containing paired-end reads. All of the RNA was converted into first-strand cDNA using the Mint cDNA synthesis kit, with a TRBC-specific oligonucleotide serving as the primer. After uracil-DNA glycosylase treatment, a first 18-cycle PCR used universal primers M1SS and BC2_uni_R on all cDNA. In the paper's pipeline: Each sample was normalized by randomly selecting 1 million high-quality reads, each carrying a distinct molecular identifier. Reads sharing molecular identifiers were discarded rather than binned into consensus sequences. MiTCR, run with a Q25 quality threshold and the strictest error-elimination algorithm, handled CDR3 identification, clonotype clustering and error correction. A nonparametric unseen species model with Euler transformation was used to estimate a lower bound on total TCR beta diversity. The public reads were reanalyzed by TCRdb: fastp trimming at Q25, MiXCR alignment, in-frame beta chains only. For every CDR3 protein sequence, its rows merge into one entry that carries the most common genes and DNA. TCRdb, not the original authors, processed these V and J calls. This sample gives some 1.4 million distinct CDR3 sequences in total; 42% of them show up just once. Together, the top ten hold roughly 8.2% of the sample.

Trimming removed 2 bases from V and 2 bases from J; the gene matches leave 3 bases unexplained. CDR1 and CDR2 (MNHEY, SVGAGI) derive from the germline V gene. The CDR3 starts with the cysteine, ends with the phenylalanine, and has 14 residues. Of all the DNA, just the CDR3 is kept, 42 bases in frame from base 1. The full study reports these points: Because donor CMV infection status was unknown, age-related changes in expanded clonotypes were potentially confounded. Total diversity estimates from one million sequenced T cells were considered lower bounds and underestimates. As age increased, observed TCR beta diversity per million T cells dropped in a roughly linear way, and a significant reduction was already evident by age around 41. A strong correlation was found between observed TCR beta diversity and the percentage of naive T cells measured by flow cytometry. Since profiling was done on bulk unsorted PBMCs, naive and antigen-experienced compartments could not be conclusively compared. The long-lived group showed more naive CD4+ T cells, fewer expanded clones and increased TCR diversity than the aged group, suggesting age selection.

Of note for this clonotype: What this receptor recognizes is not known. Within one base of it there is no much larger clone, and no base qualities were kept.

This sequence was found in a woman younger than 30 in good health. Sample: blood. Recombination connected TRBV6-5 to TRBJ2-7; 7 central bases correspond to TRBD1. The CDR3 protein: CASSYATGAYEQYF. The bases read TGTGCCAGCAGTTACGCCACAGGGGCCTACGAGCAGTACTTC.